This T cell receptor (beta chain) was documented in a study of breast tumors, draining lymph nodes, adjacent tissues. Findings and caveats of the study: Tumor repertoires ranked between lymph nodes and nontumor tissue in diversity, with V and J gene preferences.

Germline V lookup: CDR1 MDHEN, CDR2 SYDVKM. CDR3 length: 15 amino acids. Trimming pared 6 bases from V and 2 bases from J, leaving 17 bases between. Breast cancer patients provided tissue from their axillary draining lymph nodes. TCRdb processed the multiplex PCR reads anew with MiXCR; each CDR3 protein has one entry. The table shows approximately 130,000 distinct CDR3 sequences, with about 20% occurring only once. This clonotype turned up a few times. Antigen unknown. Sequencing was done on a sample of axillary lymph node tissue. V usage is TRBV28 and J usage is TRBJ2-7; perhaps TRBD1 as D (5 bases). The receptor comes from a female donor with breast cancer. Some clones in this sample may be carry-over from other donors' samples. The CDR3 DNA reads TGTGCCAGCAGACCCACAGGTACCCAGGCCTACGAGCAGTACTTC. Protein: CASRPTGTQAYEQYF. Variable domain in full (rest from reference TRBV28 and TRBJ2-7): DVKVTQSSRYLVKRTGEKVFLECVQDMDHENMFWYRQDPGLGLRLIYFSYDVKMKEKGDIPEGYSVSREKKERFSLILESASTNQTSMYLCASRPTGTQAYEQYFGPGTRLTVT.